Listed below are T cell receptor beta chains from one sample, sequenced in a study of breast tumors, draining lymph nodes, adjacent tissues. MiXCR, applied by TCRdb to the multiplex PCR reads, yields one record per CDR3 protein. The profile covers about 270,000 distinct CDR3 sequences, with around 30% appearing a single time and more than 0.95% taken by the ten largest. Input material: axillary lymph node tissue. The origin of the receptors is a female donor with breast cancer. Some clones in this sample may be carry-over from other donors' samples. CDR3s include the opening cysteine and the closing phenylalanine or tryptophan. A D gene is named only where the DNA matches it firmly. Clone size is shown for a subset of rows, as once, few, many or a class of expanded clone.

TRBD1,TRBJ2-1,TRBV30,few,CAGLKDRGQYQFF,TGTGCCGGACTCAAGGACAGGGGCCAGTACCAGTTCTTC
.,TRBJ1-4,TRBV7-9,many,CASSPPRGNNEKLFF,TGTGCCAGCAGCCCCCCCAGGGGTAATAATGAAAAACTGTTTTTT
.,TRBJ2-5,TRBV2,many,CASSDSRLGETQYF,TGTGCCAGCAGTGATTCGCGCCTCGGGGAGACCCAGTACTTC
.,TRBJ2-7,TRBV25-1,.,CASSARQASAPSSSYEQYF,TGTGCCAGCAGTGCTAGGCAGGCTAGCGCCCCCTCGAGCTCCTACGAGCAGTACTTC
TRBD1,TRBJ2-3,TRBV7-9,many,CASSVGQSSDTQYF,TGTGCCAGCAGCGTGGGACAGTCGTCAGATACGCAGTATTTT
TRBD1,TRBJ1-2,TRBV5-1,.,CASSLGTGTNHGYTF,TGCGCCAGCAGCTTGGGGACAGGGACTAACCATGGCTACACCTTC
.,TRBJ1-5,TRBV18,few,CASSQGDSNQPQHF,TGTGCCAGCTCACAAGGGGACAGCAATCAGCCCCAGCATTTT
TRBD1,TRBJ1-1,TRBV7-9,few,CASSLPGQGEAFF,TGTGCCAGCAGCCTTCCGGGACAGGGGGAAGCTTTCTTT
.,TRBJ2-3,TRBV6-5,.,CASSYRLRGDTQYF,TGTGCCAGCAGTTACCGACTCCGGGGGGATACGCAGTATTTT
TRBD1,TRBJ2-1,TRBV11-2,.,CASSSWDRGHNEQFF,TGTGCCAGCAGCTCCTGGGACAGGGGACACAATGAGCAGTTCTTC
.,TRBJ1-6,TRBV5-6,many,CASSPLGGNLGSPLHF,TGTGCCAGCAGCCCGCTGGGGGGTAACTTAGGGTCACCCCTCCACTTT
TRBD1,TRBJ2-5,TRBV10-3,many,CATTQGDWQETQYF,TGTGCCACCACACAGGGGGACTGGCAAGAGACCCAGTACTTC
TRBD1,TRBJ1-2,TRBV9,many,CASSVGDRVGYGYTF,TGTGCCAGCAGCGTAGGAGACAGGGTAGGCTATGGCTACACCTTC
TRBD2,TRBJ2-5,TRBV11-3,few,CASSLGLAASRTQYF,TGTGCCAGCAGCTTGGGGCTAGCGGCCTCTCGGACCCAGTACTTC
TRBD2,TRBJ2-7,TRBV2,many,CASSAMREVNEQYF,TGTGCCAGCAGTGCGATGCGGGAGGTTAACGAGCAGTACTTC
TRBD1,TRBJ1-5,TRBV6-2/TRBV6-3,.,CASSHPDRGRQPQHF,TGTGCCAGCAGTCACCCCGACAGGGGGCGACAGCCCCAGCATTTT
.,TRBJ1-3,TRBV10-3,many,CAISGLSGNTIYF,TGTGCCATCAGTGGACTGTCTGGAAACACCATATATTTT
TRBD2,TRBJ2-7,TRBV27,.,CASSRGLAGYEQYF,TGTGCCAGCAGTCGAGGACTAGCGGGGTACGAGCAGTACTTC
TRBD2,TRBJ2-7,TRBV7-2,many,CASSLKSGRPGAGGVYEQYF,TGTGCCAGCAGCTTAAAGTCGGGCCGCCCAGGGGCGGGAGGGGTGTACGAGCAGTACTTC
TRBD2,TRBJ2-7,TRBV10-3,few,CASSLGLAGALTHKQYF,TGTGCCAGCAGTTTAGGGCTAGCGGGAGCCTTAACCCACAAGCAGTACTTC
.,TRBJ1-3,TRBV5-5,many,CASSYQTDAGNTIYF,TGTGCCAGCAGCTACCAGACAGACGCAGGAAACACCATATATTTT
.,TRBJ1-5,TRBV3-1,few,CASSQPGGEPQHF,TGTGCCAGCAGCCAACCCGGGGGAGAGCCCCAGCATTTT
.,TRBJ2-5,TRBV20-1,many,CSARDKGRRVAETQYF,TGCAGTGCTAGAGATAAGGGCAGAAGAGTTGCCGAGACCCAGTACTTC
TRBD2,TRBJ2-5,TRBV5-1,many,CASSPGLAHQETQYF,TGCGCCAGCTCACCGGGACTAGCCCACCAAGAGACCCAGTACTTC
.,TRBJ2-7,TRBV3-1,.,CASSPNIASEQYF,TGTGCCAGCAGTCCGAACATAGCTTCCGAGCAGTACTTC
.,TRBJ2-5,TRBV6-5,few,CASSYSGQPPETQYF,TGTGCCAGCAGTTACTCGGGGCAACCGCCGGAGACCCAGTACTTC
.,TRBJ2-3,TRBV6-1,.,CASKPPGKLQVGTQYF,TGTGCCAGCAAGCCTCCGGGAAAACTGCAAGTTGGTACGCAGTATTTT
.,TRBJ1-1,TRBV5-1,.,CASSLSLSNTEAFF,TGCGCCAGCAGCTTGTCCCTCTCGAACACTGAAGCTTTCTTT
TRBD1,TRBJ2-7,TRBV4-1,many,CASSRAGGAEQYF,TGCGCCAGCAGCCGAGCAGGGGGCGCCGAGCAGTACTTC
TRBD2,TRBJ2-1,TRBV7-7,.,CASSLEPGLAYNEQFF,TGTGCTAGCAGCTTAGAACCGGGACTAGCCTACAATGAGCAGTTCTTC
TRBD2,TRBJ2-2,TRBV7-9,many,CASSSLPGLGLTGELFF,TGTGCCAGCAGCTCCCTCCCGGGACTAGGTTTGACCGGGGAGCTGTTTTTT
TRBD2,TRBJ2-1,TRBV5-1,many,CASSVNVAGGLNEQFF,TGCGCCAGCAGCGTAAACGTAGCGGGAGGGCTGAATGAGCAGTTCTTC
TRBD1,TRBJ2-5,TRBV29-1,many,CTVSQGPGTQYF,TGCACCGTATCACAGGGGCCTGGGACCCAGTACTTC
.,TRBJ2-7,TRBV10-3,many,CAISDTQIAVSYEQYF,TGTGCCATCAGTGATACTCAAATAGCGGTGAGCTACGAGCAGTACTTC
.,TRBJ1-5,TRBV6-2/TRBV6-3,.,CATSFGFSNQPQHF,TGTGCCACTTCTTTTGGCTTCTCCAATCAGCCCCAGCATTTT
TRBD1,TRBJ1-5,TRBV15,.,CATSRNWAYRGNEHF,TGTGCCACCAGCAGGAATTGGGCTTACAGGGGGAACGAGCATTTT
.,TRBJ2-7,TRBV11-1,many,CASSAPGARNYEQYF,TGTGCCAGCAGCGCGCCTGGGGCCAGGAACTACGAGCAGTACTTC
.,TRBJ2-7,TRBV12-3/TRBV12-4,.,CASGSNYEQYF,TGTGCCAGCGGTTCTAACTACGAGCAGTACTTC
.,TRBJ2-6,TRBV5-8,many,CASSLFWAGANVLTF,TGTGCCAGCAGCTTGTTTTGGGCTGGGGCCAACGTCCTGACTTTC
TRBD2,TRBJ2-5,TRBV27,.,CASSQLAGGLETQYF,TGTGCCAGCAGTCAACTAGCGGGAGGGCTGGAGACCCAGTACTTC
.,TRBJ1-5,TRBV6-5,few,CASRLSPREYQPQHF,TGTGCCAGCAGGCTCAGCCCAAGGGAATATCAGCCCCAGCATTTT
.,TRBJ1-4,TRBV19,many,CASSITGNVEEKLFF,TGTGCCAGTAGTATCACAGGGAATGTAGAGGAAAAACTGTTTTTT
.,TRBJ2-5,TRBV24-1,many,CATGPSRLQETQYF,TGTGCCACCGGCCCGAGCCGCCTCCAAGAGACCCAGTACTTC
TRBD1,TRBJ1-5,TRBV12-3/TRBV12-4,few,CASSFQEGANQPQHF,TGTGCCAGCAGTTTCCAGGAGGGGGCGAATCAGCCCCAGCATTTT
.,TRBJ1-1,TRBV20-1,few,CSARGRLNTEAFF,TGCAGTGCTAGAGGGCGTTTGAACACTGAAGCTTTCTTT
TRBD2,TRBJ2-5,TRBV4-1,many,CASSQDAGGTSGRAWETQYF,TGCGCCAGCAGCCAAGATGCCGGCGGGACTAGCGGGAGGGCCTGGGAGACCCAGTACTTC
.,TRBJ2-7,TRBV28,few,CASLSPPYEQYF,TGTGCCAGCCTCTCCCCTCCCTACGAGCAGTACTTC
.,TRBJ1-2,TRBV18,many,CASSLPTDYGYTF,TGTGCCAGCTCACTCCCTACAGACTATGGCTACACCTTC
.,TRBJ2-5,TRBV29-1,many,CSVDVQGGGMFETQYF,TGCAGCGTTGATGTCCAGGGGGGAGGTATGTTCGAGACCCAGTACTTC
.,TRBJ2-7,TRBV11-2,many,CASRRQLGTYEQYF,TGTGCCAGCCGCCGTCAGTTAGGCACCTACGAGCAGTACTTC
.,TRBJ1-1,TRBV7-2,.,CASSLERTTEAFF,TGTGCCAGCAGCTTAGAAAGGACCACTGAAGCTTTCTTT
.,TRBJ2-7,TRBV2,many,CASSEAGKSEQYF,TGTGCCAGCAGTGAGGCAGGGAAAAGCGAGCAGTACTTC
TRBD2,TRBJ2-7,TRBV6-5,.,CASSYVERGHYEQYF,TGTGCCAGCAGTTACGTAGAGCGGGGGCACTACGAGCAGTACTTC
TRBD1,TRBJ1-2,TRBV2,many,CASSDGTHRGRGGYTF,TGTGCCAGCAGTGATGGGACGCACAGGGGGCGCGGTGGCTACACCTTC
.,TRBJ2-1,TRBV11-2,many,CASSVAHPSSYNEQFF,TGTGCCAGCAGTGTAGCGCATCCGAGCTCCTACAATGAGCAGTTCTTC
.,TRBJ1-5,TRBV28,few,CASSPDWGQPQHF,TGTGCCAGCAGTCCCGACTGGGGTCAGCCCCAGCATTTT
.,TRBJ2-7,TRBV15,many,CATSRDNRGLYEQYF,TGTGCCACCAGCAGAGATAACCGCGGGCTTTACGAGCAGTACTTC
TRBD2,TRBJ2-1,TRBV29-1,many,CSVEGFPMREGPTYNEQFF,TGCAGCGTTGAAGGATTTCCTATGCGGGAGGGCCCGACCTACAATGAGCAGTTCTTC
.,TRBJ1-6,TRBV14,many,CASSHRTGTMGSPLHF,TGTGCCAGCAGCCACCGGACCGGGACAATGGGGTCACCCCTCCACTTT
TRBD2,TRBJ2-2,TRBV9,many,CASSVVGTSATGELFF,TGTGCCAGCAGCGTAGTAGGGACTAGCGCAACCGGGGAGCTGTTTTTT